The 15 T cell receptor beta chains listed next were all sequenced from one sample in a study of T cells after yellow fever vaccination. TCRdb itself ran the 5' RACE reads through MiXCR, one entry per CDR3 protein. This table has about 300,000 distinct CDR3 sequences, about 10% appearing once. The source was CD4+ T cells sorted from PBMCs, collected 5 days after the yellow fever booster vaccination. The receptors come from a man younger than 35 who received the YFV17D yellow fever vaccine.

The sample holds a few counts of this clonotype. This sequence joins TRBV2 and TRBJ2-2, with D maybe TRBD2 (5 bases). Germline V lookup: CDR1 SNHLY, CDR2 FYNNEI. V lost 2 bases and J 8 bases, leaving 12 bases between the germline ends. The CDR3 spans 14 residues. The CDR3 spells CASSEWRNPGELFF. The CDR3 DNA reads TGTGCCAGCAGTGAATGGAGGAATCCAGGGGAGCTGTTTTTT.

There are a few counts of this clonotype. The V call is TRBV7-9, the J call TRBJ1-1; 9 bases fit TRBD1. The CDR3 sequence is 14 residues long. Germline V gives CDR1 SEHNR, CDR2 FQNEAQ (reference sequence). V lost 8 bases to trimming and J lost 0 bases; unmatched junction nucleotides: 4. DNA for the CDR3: TGTGCCAGCCGACGGGACAGGGTGAACACTGAAGCTTTCTTT. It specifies CASRRDRVNTEAFF.

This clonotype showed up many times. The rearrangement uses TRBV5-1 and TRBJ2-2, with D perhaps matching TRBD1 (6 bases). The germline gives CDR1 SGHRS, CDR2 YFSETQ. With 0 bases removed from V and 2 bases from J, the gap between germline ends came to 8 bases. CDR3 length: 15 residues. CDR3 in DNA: TGCGCCAGCAGCTTGGCAGGGGCAAACACCGGGGAGCTGTTTTTT. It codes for CASSLAGANTGELFF.

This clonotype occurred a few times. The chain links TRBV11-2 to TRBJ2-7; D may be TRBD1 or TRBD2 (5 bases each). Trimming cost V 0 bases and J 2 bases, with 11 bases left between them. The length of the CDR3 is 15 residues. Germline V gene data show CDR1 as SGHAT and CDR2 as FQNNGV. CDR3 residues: CASSLDFLGAYEQYF. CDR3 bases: TGTGCCAGCAGCTTAGACTTTTTGGGGGCCTACGAGCAGTACTTC.

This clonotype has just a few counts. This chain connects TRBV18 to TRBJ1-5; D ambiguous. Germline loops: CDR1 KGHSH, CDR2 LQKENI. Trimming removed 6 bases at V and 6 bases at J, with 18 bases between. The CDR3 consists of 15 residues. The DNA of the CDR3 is TGTGCCAGCTCCTCACTGAGCGCCGGGCGTCAGCCCCAGCATTTT. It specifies CASSSLSAGRQPQHF.

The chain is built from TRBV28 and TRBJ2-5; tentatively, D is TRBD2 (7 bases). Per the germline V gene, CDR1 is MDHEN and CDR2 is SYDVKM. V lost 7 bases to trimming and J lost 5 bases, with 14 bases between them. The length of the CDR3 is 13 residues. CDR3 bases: TGTGCCAGCAACCGGGGGGCCGAGGAGACCCAGTACTTC. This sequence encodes CASNRGAEETQYF.

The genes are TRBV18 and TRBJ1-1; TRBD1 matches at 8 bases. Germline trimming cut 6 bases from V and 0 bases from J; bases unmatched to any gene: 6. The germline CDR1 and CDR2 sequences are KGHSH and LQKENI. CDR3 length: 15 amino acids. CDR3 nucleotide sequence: TGTGCCAGCTCGGTTAGACAGGGGCTGAACACTGAAGCTTTCTTT. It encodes CASSVRQGLNTEAFF.

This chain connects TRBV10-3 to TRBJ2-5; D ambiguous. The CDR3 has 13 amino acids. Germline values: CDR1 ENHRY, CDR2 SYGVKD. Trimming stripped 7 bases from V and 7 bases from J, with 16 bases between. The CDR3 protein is CAIIPPPSGTQYF. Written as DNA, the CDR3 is TGTGCCATCATCCCCCCTCCTTCGGGGACCCAGTACTTC.

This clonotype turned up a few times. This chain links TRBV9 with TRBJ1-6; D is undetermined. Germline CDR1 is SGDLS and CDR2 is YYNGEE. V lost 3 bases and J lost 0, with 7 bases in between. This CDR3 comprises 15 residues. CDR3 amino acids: CASSGWSSYNSPLHF. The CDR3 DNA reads TGTGCCAGCAGCGGGTGGAGCTCCTATAATTCACCCCTCCACTTT.

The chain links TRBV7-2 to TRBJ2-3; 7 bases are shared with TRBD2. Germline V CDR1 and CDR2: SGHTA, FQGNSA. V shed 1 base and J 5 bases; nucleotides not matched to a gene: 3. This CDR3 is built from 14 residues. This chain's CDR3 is CASSLGGLEDTQYF. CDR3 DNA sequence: TGTGCCAGCAGCTTAGGTGGACTAGAAGATACGCAGTATTTT.

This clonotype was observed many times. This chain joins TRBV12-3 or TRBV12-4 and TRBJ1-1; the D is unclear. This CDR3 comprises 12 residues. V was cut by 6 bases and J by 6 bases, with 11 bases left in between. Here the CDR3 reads CASSPQSAEAFF. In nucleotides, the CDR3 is TGTGCCAGCAGCCCGCAGTCAGCTGAAGCTTTCTTT.

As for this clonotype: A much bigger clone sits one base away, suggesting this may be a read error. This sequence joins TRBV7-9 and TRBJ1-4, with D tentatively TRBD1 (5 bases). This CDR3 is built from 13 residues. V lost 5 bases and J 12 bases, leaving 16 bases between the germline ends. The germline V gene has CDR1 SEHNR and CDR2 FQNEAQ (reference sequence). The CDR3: CASSPRGVEQLFF. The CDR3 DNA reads TGTGCCAGCAGCCCCCGGGGGGTGGAACAACTGTTTTTT.

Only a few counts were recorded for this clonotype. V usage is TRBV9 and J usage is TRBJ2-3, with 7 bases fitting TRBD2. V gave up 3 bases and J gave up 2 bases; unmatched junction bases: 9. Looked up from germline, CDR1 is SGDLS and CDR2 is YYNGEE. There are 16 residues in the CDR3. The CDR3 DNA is TGTGCCAGCAGCGCGACCGGGACTACAACCACAGATACGCAGTATTTT. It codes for CASSATGTTTTDTQYF. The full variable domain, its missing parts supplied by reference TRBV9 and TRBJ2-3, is DSGVTQTPKHLITATGQRVTLRCSPRSGDLSVYWYQQSLDQGLQFLIQYYNGEERAKGNILERFSAQQFPDLHSELNLSSLELGDSALYFCASSATGTTTTDTQYFGPGTRLTVL.

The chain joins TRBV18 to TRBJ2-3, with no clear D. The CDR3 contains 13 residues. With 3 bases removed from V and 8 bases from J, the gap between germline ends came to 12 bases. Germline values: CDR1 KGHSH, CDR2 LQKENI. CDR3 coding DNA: TGTGCCAGCTCACCTCGCGAGAGTGGTACGCAGTATTTT. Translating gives CASSPRESGTQYF.

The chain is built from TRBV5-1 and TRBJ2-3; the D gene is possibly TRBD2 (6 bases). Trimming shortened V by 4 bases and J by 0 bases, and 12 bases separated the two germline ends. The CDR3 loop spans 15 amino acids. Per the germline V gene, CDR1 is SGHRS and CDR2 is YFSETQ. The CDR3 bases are TGCGCCAGCAGCGCCGGGACTGCTAGCACAGATACGCAGTATTTT. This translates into CASSAGTASTDTQYF.